The 13 T cell receptor beta chains below come from one sample, sequenced in a study of radiotherapy plus CTLA-4 blockade in lung cancer. The repertoire was sequenced with immunoSEQ multiplex PCR; TCRdb's copy has only in-frame clones and lacks some. The sample includes tens of thousands of clones, 75% to 90% of them seen just once. Sequencing used peripheral blood, obtained from a patient treated with radiotherapy plus ipilimumab. The receptor set was obtained from a human donor with non-small cell lung cancer who had a partial response to radiotherapy plus ipilimumab.

The J gene is TRBJ2-3, the V gene TRBV7-9; 7 bases are a match to TRBD2. Trimming took 4 bases from V and 6 from J; bases not matched to a gene: 13. The CDR3 runs to 16 residues. Germline assignment: CDR1 SEHNR and CDR2 FQNEAQ (reference sequence). CDR3 in amino acids: CASSWGEARAGDTQYF. Written as DNA, the CDR3 is TGTGCCAGCAGCTGGGGGGAGGCTCGAGCGGGGGATACGCAGTATTTT.

The V gene is TRBV11-2, the J gene TRBJ2-2, with a tentative D call TRBD2 (5 bases). V was shortened by 5 bases and J by 4 bases, with 17 bases between the two germline ends. CDR3 size: 16 residues. The V gene's germline CDR1 is SGHAT and CDR2 FQNNGV. This CDR3 reads CASSGVGSAGTGELFF. In DNA form, the CDR3 reads TGTGCCAGCAGCGGAGTAGGGAGCGCGGGCACCGGGGAGCTGTTTTTT.

This clone occurred a few times. The chain combines TRBV11-2 with TRBJ2-5; 10 bases match TRBD2. The better agreement between TRBJ2-7 and the DNA end casts doubt on the J call. In germline, CDR1 is SGHAT, CDR2 FQNNGV. The CDR3 is 17 amino acids. The CDR3 loop reads CASSIGWLAGEVYEQYF. CDR3 bases: TGTGCCAGCAGCATCGGATGGCTAGCGGGAGAAGTATACGAGCAGTACTTC.

V and J are TRBV5-1 and TRBJ2-5, with a tentative D call TRBD1 (6 bases). This CDR3 is 15 amino acids long. Deletions cut 2 bases from V and 1 base from J, with 12 bases between. The germline gives CDR1 SGHRS, CDR2 YFSETQ. The CDR3 nucleotides are TGCGCCAGCAGCTTCTCGACAGGTCTCCAAGAGACCCAGTACTTC. It is translated as CASSFSTGLQETQYF.

This chain connects TRBV30 to TRBJ1-6; D not certain. There are 12 residues in the CDR3. The V end lost 3 bases, the J end lost 5 bases, and 5 bases lay between the germline ends. Looked up from germline, CDR1 is GTSNPN and CDR2 is SVGIG (reference sequence). Here the CDR3 reads CAWSVNNSPLHF. DNA for the CDR3: TGTGCCTGGAGCGTAAATAATTCACCCCTCCACTTT.

This clone was picked up a small number of times. Additional DNA sequences in this sample encode the identical CDR3. The chain has TRBV6-5 and TRBJ1-1; no definite D call. Germline lookup yields CDR1 MNHEY and CDR2 SVGAGI. The CDR3 loop spans 12 amino acids. V was pared by 3 bases and J by 1 base, with 3 bases between. CDR3: CASSYRNTEAFF. CDR3 nucleotides: TGTGCCAGCAGTTATCGGAACACTGAAGCTTTCTTT.

This clone was observed a single time. This rearrangement joins TRBV4-2 to TRBJ2-5, with TRBD1 identical over 7 bases. V was pared by 1 base and J by 5 bases, with 7 bases of the junction left unmatched. CDR3 size: 15 residues. CDR1 and CDR2 (germline): LGHNA, YNFKEQ. The CDR3 DNA reads as TGTGCCAGCAGCCAAGGGCCGACAGGGTTGGAGACCCAGTACTTC. Its protein product is CASSQGPTGLETQYF.

The chain recombines TRBV6-1 with TRBJ1-2; D unclear. V lost 8 bases to trimming and J lost 2 bases, with 18 bases between them. The CDR3 has 15 amino acids. The germline gives CDR1 MNHNS, CDR2 SASEGT. CDR3 nucleotides: TGTGCCAGCTCGTCTTCCGGCGGAGGGAACTATGGCTACACCTTC. Protein: CASSSSGGGNYGYTF.

This clone was detected only a few times. The J gene is TRBJ2-7, the V gene TRBV2; 10 bases agree with TRBD1. From germline, CDR1 is SNHLY and CDR2 FYNNEI. This CDR3 has 14 amino acids. Unmatched junction bases numbered 4, after V lost 5 bases and J lost 3 bases. CDR3 bases: TGTGCCAGCAGTACCGGGACAGGGGACTACGAGCAGTACTTC. Translated: CASSTGTGDYEQYF.

The V call is TRBV10-3, the J call TRBJ1-2, with 8 bases aligning to TRBD1. CDR3 length: 17 residues. J gave up 0 bases and V 6 bases, and 12 bases lay outside the gene matches. Germline values: CDR1 ENHRY, CDR2 SYGVKD. The CDR3 coding sequence is TGTGCCATCAGGGAAATAGGGACAGGAAAGTCTAACTATGGCTACACCTTC. Protein sequence: CAIREIGTGKSNYGYTF.

This chain connects TRBV7-6 to TRBJ2-7; 11 bases agree with TRBD2. V gave up 5 bases and J gave up 4 bases; unmatched junction bases: 7. The length of the CDR3 is 15 residues. Germline V gives CDR1 SGHVS, CDR2 FNYEAQ. CDR3 in amino acids: CASSPDPSGRYEQYV. The CDR3 nucleotides are TGTGCCAGCAGCCCCGACCCTAGCGGGAGGTACGAGCAGTACGTC.

The chain couples TRBV27 to TRBJ2-7; the D gene is possibly TRBD2 (6 bases). This CDR3 region has 14 residues. Germline V gene data show CDR1 as MNHEY and CDR2 as SMNVEV (reference sequence). With 2 bases removed from V and 0 bases from J, the gap between germline ends came to 8 bases. The CDR3 spells CASSLAGRSYEQYF. Written as DNA, the CDR3 is TGTGCCAGCAGTTTAGCGGGACGCTCCTACGAGCAGTACTTC.

The chain employs TRBV6-5 and TRBJ2-5; no clear D. This CDR3 is built from 14 residues. Germline values: CDR1 MNHEY, CDR2 SVGAGI. V lost 5 bases, J lost 1 base, and 11 bases lay in between. The CDR3, as DNA: TGTGCCAGCAGTGAAAACTTGCTCCAAGAGACCCAGTACTTC. Its protein is CASSENLLQETQYF.